This T cell receptor (beta chain) was documented in a study of CXCR3-negative and CXCR3-positive naive CD8 T cells. Study summary: Roughly 1.5 +/- 0.3 million TRB reads came from each library, giving about 140 million in total.

All CD8+ T cell subsets were sorted in triplicate at fewer than 350,000 cells each. The authors gated naive CD8+ T cells as CD45RO-CCR7+CD27+CD95-. Comments on this clonotype: Its antigen is currently unknown.

The CDR3 loop spans 14 amino acids. Germline V gene sequence: CDR1 SGHVS, CDR2 FNYEAQ. Study outcomes and limitations: The TRB CDR3s that CXCR3-positive naive cells carried were more hydrophobic than those of CXCR3-negative naive cells. Memory cells showed distinct TRBV-TRBJ patterns, while the two naive subsets matched.

UMI labels and 5' RACE were used to prepare the TRB cDNA libraries. TCRdb re-called the 5' RACE reads; every CDR3 protein appears as one record, without DNA. Its clone listing holds about 98,000 distinct CDR3 sequences. This receptor was identified in a human donor in good health. Some clones in this sample may be carry-over from other donors' samples. V and J are TRBV7-6 and TRBJ1-4. Sequenced material: naive CXCR3+ CD8+ T cells from blood. Subset defined: CD45RO-CCR7+CD27+CD95- naive CD8+ T cells expressing CXCR3 (TNR3+). The CDR3 spells CASSLVSGSEKLFF.